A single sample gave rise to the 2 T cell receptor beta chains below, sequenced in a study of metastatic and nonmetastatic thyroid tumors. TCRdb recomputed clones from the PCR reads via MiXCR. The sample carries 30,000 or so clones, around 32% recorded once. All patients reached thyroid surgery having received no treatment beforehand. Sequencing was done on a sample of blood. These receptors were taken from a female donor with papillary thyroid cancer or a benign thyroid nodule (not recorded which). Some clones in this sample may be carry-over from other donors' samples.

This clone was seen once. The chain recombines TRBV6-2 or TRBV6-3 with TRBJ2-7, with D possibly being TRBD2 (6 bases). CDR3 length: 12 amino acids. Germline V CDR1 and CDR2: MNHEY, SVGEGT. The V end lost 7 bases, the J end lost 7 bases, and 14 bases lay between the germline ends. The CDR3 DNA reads TGTGCCAGCAACCGGGGAGGATTGGAGCAGTACTTC. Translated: CASNRGGLEQYF.

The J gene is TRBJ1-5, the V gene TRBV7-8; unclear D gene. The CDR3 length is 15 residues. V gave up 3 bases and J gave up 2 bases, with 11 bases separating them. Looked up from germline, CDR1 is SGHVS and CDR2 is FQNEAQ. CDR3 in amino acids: CASSFQNVGNQPQHF. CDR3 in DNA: TGTGCCAGCAGCTTTCAGAACGTGGGCAATCAGCCCCAGCATTTT.